The 27 T cell receptor beta chains reported below all come from one sample, sequenced in a study of T-cell reconstitution after alpha-beta-depleted transplantation in children. This sample's TCRbeta library carried unique molecular identifier barcodes. In TCRdb, the PCR reads were re-called with MiXCR into one record per CDR3 protein. The sample has tens of thousands of distinct CDR3 sequences, under 13% seen once. Specimen: PBMCs from the stem cell graft donor, collected from the stem cell graft. The source is a human donor who donated a stem cell graft to a child with chronic granulomatous disease.

This clonotype was counted a few times. This chain connects TRBV7-2 to TRBJ2-3; 10 bases are a match to TRBD1. The CDR3 runs to 17 residues. Germline CDR1 reads SGHTA; CDR2 reads FQGNSA. The ends lost 5 bases at V and 3 bases at J; junction bases unmatched: 11. The DNA of the CDR3 is TGTGCCAGCAGCCCGTCCCGACAGGGGGCGAGGACAGATACGCAGTATTTT. This sequence encodes CASSPSRQGARTDTQYF.

This clonotype was detected many times. J is TRBJ2-3 and V is TRBV5-1; D is uncertain. The CDR3 sequence is 14 residues long. The V gene lost 0 bases and the J gene lost 3 bases, with 8 bases spanning the gap. Per germline, CDR1 SGHRS and CDR2 YFSETQ. This chain's CDR3 is CASSLASGTDTQYF. CDR3 DNA sequence: TGCGCCAGCAGCTTGGCTAGTGGGACAGATACGCAGTATTTT. Filled out from reference TRBV5-1 and TRBJ2-3, the complete variable domain reads KAGVTQTPRYLIKTRGQQVTLSCSPISGHRSVSWYQQTPGQGLQFLFEYFSETQRNKGNFPGRFSGRQFSNSRSEMNVSTLELGDSALYLCASSLASGTDTQYFGPGTRLTVL.

This clonotype has ten or more counts. J is TRBJ2-3 and V is TRBV2; the D is unclear. The CDR3 runs 14 residues. Per germline, CDR1 SNHLY and CDR2 FYNNEI. V lost 3 bases and J 1 base, leaving 8 bases between the germline ends. The CDR3 here is CASSEHIRTDTQYF. The CDR3, as DNA: TGTGCCAGCAGTGAGCACATCCGCACAGATACGCAGTATTTT. Using reference TRBV2 and TRBJ2-3 for the parts outside the CDR3, the full variable domain is EPEVTQTPSHQVTQMGQEVILRCVPISNHLYFYWYRQILGQKVEFLVSFYNNEISEKSEIFDDQFSVERPDGSNFTLKIRSTKLEDSAMYFCASSEHIRTDTQYFGPGTRLTVL.

This clonotype was counted many times. The chain uses TRBV6-5 and TRBJ2-1; TRBD2 is a possible D gene (6 bases). The V gene lost 2 bases and the J gene lost 7 bases, with 18 bases spanning the gap. The CDR3 loop spans 16 amino acids. The germline CDR1 and CDR2 sequences are MNHEY and SVGAGI. CDR3 in amino acids: CASSYLGLTSNNEQFF. CDR3 nucleotide sequence: TGTGCCAGCAGTTACCTAGGACTAACCTCTAATAATGAGCAGTTCTTC.

Ten or more counts support this clonotype. This chain uses TRBV7-9 with TRBJ1-6; no firm D call. Between the trimmed V and J ends, which lost 5 bases and 2 bases, there was a span of 13 bases. The CDR3 runs 16 residues. Germline assignment: CDR1 SEHNR and CDR2 FQNEAQ (reference sequence). CDR3 loop: CASSPSHEAYNSPLHF. CDR3 bases: TGTGCCAGCAGCCCGTCCCACGAGGCCTATAATTCACCCCTCCACTTT.

This clonotype was seen repeatedly, ten times or more. This rearrangement joins TRBV6-1 to TRBJ2-1, with 10 positions matching TRBD2. Trimming took 6 bases from V and 8 from J; bases not matched to a gene: 10. The germline CDR1 and CDR2 sequences are MNHNS and SASEGT. This CDR3 contains 15 residues. Written as DNA, the CDR3 is TGTGCCAGCAGCGAACCTAGCGGGAGTACCCATGAGCAGTTCTTC. Its protein product is CASSEPSGSTHEQFF.

This clonotype appeared many times. The rearrangement joins TRBV13 to TRBJ2-7; 7 bases map to TRBD1. The V and J ends lost 5 bases and 0 bases, in that order; junction bases with no gene match: 4. Germline lookup yields CDR1 PRHDT and CDR2 FYEKMQ (reference sequence). The CDR3 length is 14 residues. The CDR3, as DNA: TGTGCCAGCAGCACACAGGGGTCCTCCTACGAGCAGTACTTC. It yields the protein CASSTQGSSYEQYF.

This clonotype was counted ten times or more. This sequence joins TRBV27 and TRBJ2-7; tentatively, D is TRBD2 (5 bases). Germline V lookup: CDR1 MNHEY, CDR2 SMNVEV (reference sequence). The V gene lost 5 bases and the J gene lost 3 bases, with 14 bases spanning the gap. The CDR3 is made up of 14 amino acids. CDR3 sequence: CASSPLLEGYEQYF. The CDR3 bases are TGTGCCAGCAGTCCCCTACTCGAGGGCTACGAGCAGTACTTC.

The chain links TRBV25-1 to TRBJ1-3; D uncertain. CDR3 size: 13 residues. Trimming took 8 bases from V and 0 from J, leaving 8 bases between them. The germline gives CDR1 MGHDK, CDR2 SYGVNS. CDR3 sequence reads: CASVTDSGNTIYF. The DNA for the CDR3 is TGTGCCAGCGTAACAGACTCTGGAAACACCATATATTTT.

This clonotype was detected many times. The CDR3 is CASSTQDRANTEAFF. The CDR3 DNA reads TGTGCCAGCAGCACACAGGACAGGGCGAACACTGAAGCTTTCTTT. V usage is TRBV7-9 and J usage is TRBJ1-1, with 8 bases fitting TRBD1. Germline-derived CDR1 and CDR2 are SEHNR and FQNEAQ (reference sequence). V was pared by 5 bases and J by 1 base, with 6 bases of the junction left unmatched. This CDR3 is built from 15 residues.

This clonotype occurred many times. The J gene is TRBJ2-7, the V gene TRBV9, with 8 bases lining up with TRBD2. This CDR3 is built from 15 residues. V shed 4 bases, J shed 5 bases, and the junction held 11 bases outside the gene matches. Germline lookup yields CDR1 SGDLS and CDR2 YYNGEE. The CDR3 protein is CASSLGTRRDHEQYF. DNA for the CDR3: TGTGCCAGCAGCCTCGGGACTAGGAGGGATCACGAGCAGTACTTC. Combining the CDR3 with reference TRBV9 and TRBJ2-7 gives the whole variable domain DSGVTQTPKHLITATGQRVTLRCSPRSGDLSVYWYQQSLDQGLQFLIQYYNGEERAKGNILERFSAQQFPDLHSELNLSSLELGDSALYFCASSLGTRRDHEQYFGPGTRLTVT.

This clonotype was recorded a few times. The chain links TRBV25-1 to TRBJ1-1; D remains unclear. Germline assignment: CDR1 MGHDK and CDR2 SYGVNS. The CDR3 loop spans 14 amino acids. V lost 1 base, J lost 1 base, and 7 bases lay in between. CDR3 in DNA: TGTGCCAGCAGTGAATTGACACCGAACACTGAAGCTTTCTTT. It yields the protein CASSELTPNTEAFF.

In its sample, this clonotype was seen many times. V gene TRBV7-9 combines with J gene TRBJ2-1; 11 bases agree with TRBD2. Germline CDR1 reads SEHNR; CDR2 reads FQNEAQ (reference sequence). V dropped 2 bases and J dropped 4; count of bases not matched to a gene: 10. The CDR3 is made up of 18 amino acids. CDR3 residues: CASSLTQASGRPYNEQFF. The CDR3, as DNA: TGTGCCAGCAGCTTAACCCAGGCTAGCGGGAGGCCGTACAATGAGCAGTTCTTC.

This clonotype was counted ten times or more. The DNA of the CDR3 is TGTGCCAGCAGCCAACAGGGGGCGAAGGGGGAGCTGTTTTTT. Translation gives CASSQQGAKGELFF. This chain connects TRBV3-1 to TRBJ2-2; 8 nucleotides match TRBD1. After removal of 2 bases from V and 8 bases from J, the junction contained 4 bases not matched to a gene. There are 14 residues in the CDR3. The germline CDR1 and CDR2 sequences are LGHDT and YNNKEL (reference sequence).

This clonotype was counted at least ten times. V usage is TRBV20-1 and J usage is TRBJ2-3, with D unclear. Germline CDR1 and CDR2: DFQATT and SNEGSKA (reference sequence). CDR3 length equals 11 residues. Trimming took off 2 bases at V and 4 bases at J, with 4 bases between the two ends. This CDR3 reads CSARFPDTQYF. CDR3 DNA: TGCAGTGCTAGATTCCCAGATACGCAGTATTTT.

V and J are TRBV3-1 and TRBJ2-1; D is ambiguous. CDR1 is LGHDT and CDR2 is YNNKEL in the germline V gene (reference sequence). The CDR3 is 16 residues long. Between the trimmed V and J ends, which lost 10 bases and 7 bases, there was a span of 26 bases. CDR3: CATSAKWLPWYNEQFF. CDR3 bases: TGTGCCACCTCCGCCAAGTGGTTACCTTGGTATAATGAGCAGTTCTTC.

This clonotype was found many times. The rearrangement joins TRBV7-2 to TRBJ1-2; TRBD1 matches 7 bases. J gave up 8 bases and V 5 bases, and 8 bases lay outside the gene matches. Germline-derived CDR1 and CDR2 are SGHTA and FQGNSA. The CDR3 is 13 residues long. In nucleotides, the CDR3 is TGTGCCAGCAGCATAGACAGGGAGGGAGGCTACACCTTC. It encodes CASSIDREGGYTF.

This clonotype was found many times. The rearrangement links TRBV18 to TRBJ1-1; the D is unclear. V was shortened by 2 bases and J by 1 base, with 5 bases between the two germline ends. Germline assignment: CDR1 KGHSH and CDR2 LQKENI. The CDR3 is 13 residues long. DNA of the CDR3: TGTGCCAGCTCACCAACAACGAACACTGAAGCTTTCTTT. This encodes CASSPTTNTEAFF. Supplemented by reference TRBV18 and TRBJ1-1, the full variable domain reads NAGVMQNPRHLVRRRGQEARLRCSPMKGHSHVYWYRQLPEEGLKFMVYLQKENIIDESGMPKERFSAEFPKEGPSILRIQQVVRGDSAAYFCASSPTTNTEAFFGQGTRLTVV.

The rearrangement uses TRBV19 and TRBJ2-7; no clear D. The V end lost 6 bases, the J end lost 0 bases, and 9 bases lay between the germline ends. Per germline, CDR1 LNHDA and CDR2 SQIVND (reference sequence). This CDR3 region has 13 residues. The CDR3 DNA reads as TGTGCCAGTAGGGACGGCACCTCCTACGAGCAGTACTTC. This encodes CASRDGTSYEQYF.

This clonotype was recorded many times. V and J are TRBV12-3 or TRBV12-4 and TRBJ2-7; the match to TRBD2 covers 8 bases. This CDR3 contains 14 residues. With V trimmed by 3 bases and J by 7 bases, 8 bases remained unmatched. This chain's CDR3 is CASSFASGLWEQYF. CDR3 nucleotides: TGTGCCAGCAGTTTTGCTAGCGGGCTATGGGAGCAGTACTTC.

This clonotype has at least ten counts. This chain joins TRBV5-6 and TRBJ1-5; D may be TRBD1 (6 bases). The CDR3 is 13 amino acids. V was shortened by 4 bases and J by 7 bases, with 12 bases between the two germline ends. Germline V gene data show CDR1 as SGHDT and CDR2 as YYEEEE. CDR3 sequence: CASSNRDNQPQHF. For the CDR3, the DNA is TGTGCCAGCAGCAACAGGGACAACCAGCCCCAGCATTTT.

This clonotype occurred many times. V usage is TRBV20-1 and J usage is TRBJ2-3; possible D gene TRBD2, 5 bases. CDR1 DFQATT and CDR2 SNEGSKA come from the germline V gene (reference sequence). Deletions cut 6 bases from V and 6 bases from J, with 16 bases between. This CDR3 contains 13 residues. The CDR3 DNA is TGCAGTGCCCCCGGGGTGGCGCTGGATACGCAGTATTTT. Its translation: CSAPGVALDTQYF.

Many counts were recorded for this clonotype. J is TRBJ1-5 and V is TRBV29-1; TRBD1 is a possible D gene (5 bases). This CDR3 has 11 amino acids. In germline, CDR1 is SQVTM, CDR2 ANQGSEA. The V and J ends lost 6 bases and 3 bases respectively, with 6 bases between them. The CDR3 DNA sequence: TGCAGCGTAGGGGACAATCAGCCCCAGCATTTT. Its protein is CSVGDNQPQHF. The entire variable domain, with the rest obtained from reference TRBV29-1 and TRBJ1-5, is as follows: SAVISQKPSRDICQRGTSLTIQCQVDSQVTMMFWYRQQPGQSLTLIATANQGSEATYESGFVIDKFPISRPNLTFSTLTVSNMSPEDSSIYLCSVGDNQPQHFGDGTRLSIL.

This clonotype was counted at least ten times. This chain uses TRBV4-3 with TRBJ2-2, with TRBD1 matching over 12 bases. The CDR3 covers 16 residues. V lost 6 bases, J lost 6 bases, and 8 bases stayed unmatched. Per the germline V gene, CDR1 is LGHNA and CDR2 is YSLEER. The CDR3 is CASRSWGQGASGELFF. CDR3 nucleotides: TGCGCCAGCAGGTCCTGGGGACAGGGGGCTTCCGGGGAGCTGTTTTTT.

Judged by abundance, this clonotype is medium-sized. The V gene is TRBV27, the J gene TRBJ2-1, with 7 bases matching TRBD2. The CDR3 is made up of 13 amino acids. Germline V gives CDR1 MNHEY, CDR2 SMNVEV (reference sequence). Unmatched junction bases numbered 6, after V lost 7 bases and J lost 6 bases. The CDR3 protein is CASTPLAANEQFF. The CDR3 DNA sequence: TGTGCCAGCACCCCTCTAGCGGCCAATGAGCAGTTCTTC.

This clonotype has ten or more counts. This chain uses TRBV5-4 with TRBJ2-3; D not resolved. The CDR3 runs 12 residues. From germline, CDR1 is SGHNT and CDR2 YYREEE (reference sequence). V was cut by 3 bases and J by 4 bases, with 6 bases left in between. Written as DNA, the CDR3 is TGTGCCAGCAGCTCCAAGCCAGATACGCAGTATTTT. Protein sequence: CASSSKPDTQYF.

This clonotype was recorded at least ten times. V usage is TRBV15 and J usage is TRBJ2-3; 8 bases are a match to TRBD2. Germline V gene data show CDR1 as LNHNV and CDR2 as YYDKDF (reference sequence). CDR3 length: 12 residues. V was pared by 2 bases and J by 11 bases, with 3 bases of the junction left unmatched. CDR3 residues: CATSRSLAEQYF. The CDR3 nucleotides read TGTGCCACCAGCAGATCACTAGCGGAGCAGTATTTT.